Listed here are 8 T cell receptor beta chains from one sample, sequenced in a study of CD8 T cells in ankylosing spondylitis. Their antigens remain unidentified. The study, taken as a whole, reports: Apparently characteristic of ankylosing spondylitis blood was a TCR beta motif (about 8 highly homologous variants).

Each CDR3 protein gets one entry after TCRdb re-called the 5' RACE reads with MiXCR. This sample has roughly 700,000 distinct CDR3 sequences, with 15% to 20% found just once. Sequencing was performed on blood, either unsorted or a sorted T cell fraction (not recorded which). All receptors come from a male donor with ankylosing spondylitis.

This clonotype was seen a few times. This chain links TRBV20-1 with TRBJ2-7, with TRBD2 matching 9 bases. This CDR3 is built from 14 residues. Per germline, CDR1 DFQATT and CDR2 SNEGSKA (reference sequence). V was pared by 2 bases and J by 0 bases, with 2 bases of the junction left unmatched. The CDR3 sequence is CSARRSGSSYEQYF. The CDR3 DNA is TGCAGTGCTAGACGTAGCGGGAGCTCCTACGAGCAGTACTTC.

The chain employs TRBV20-1 and TRBJ1-2; D may be TRBD1 (6 bases). The CDR3 sequence is 15 residues long. Looked up from germline, CDR1 is DFQATT and CDR2 is SNEGSKA (reference sequence). The CDR3, as DNA: TGCAGGCCTCGGGACACCGGACTCCCTAACTATGGCTACACCTTC. Its translation is CRPRDTGLPNYGYTF.

This sequence joins TRBV24-1 and TRBJ2-1; unclear D gene. The V gene lost 7 bases and the J gene lost 4 bases, with 13 bases spanning the gap. Germline CDR1 is KGHDR and CDR2 is SFDVKD. CDR3 length: 14 amino acids. CDR3 sequence (DNA): TGTGCCACCAGGGCGGCAGCGCTTTACAATGAGCAGTTCTTC. It codes for CATRAAALYNEQFF.

There are a few counts of this clonotype. V usage is TRBV5-6 and J usage is TRBJ2-5; tentative D call: TRBD1 (6 bases). The CDR3 is made up of 16 amino acids. Deletions cut 3 bases from V and 5 bases from J, with 20 bases between. Germline V gene sequence: CDR1 SGHDT, CDR2 YYEEEE. DNA of the CDR3: TGTGCCAGCAGCTCTATCACAGGGACCGGGTTTGAGACCCAGTACTTC. Translation gives CASSSITGTGFETQYF.

This clonotype was counted a few times. The rearrangement joins TRBV28 to TRBJ2-2; D may be TRBD2 (5 bases). The CDR3 is made up of 15 amino acids. Germline CDR1 MDHEN, CDR2 SYDVKM. V dropped 9 bases and J dropped 4 bases, with 18 bases sitting between them. CDR3 protein: CASFSGIRGTGELFF. The CDR3 DNA reads as TGTGCCAGTTTCTCCGGGATTCGGGGCACCGGGGAGCTGTTTTTT. Together with reference TRBV28 and TRBJ2-2, the CDR3 gives the full variable domain: DVKVTQSSRYLVKRTGEKVFLECVQDMDHENMFWYRQDPGLGLRLIYFSYDVKMKEKGDIPEGYSVSREKKERFSLILESASTNQTSMYLCASFSGIRGTGELFFGEGSRLTVL.

The chain carries TRBV7-9 and TRBJ2-7, with unresolved D. CDR3 size: 14 residues. V lost 0 bases and J 2 bases, leaving 8 bases between the germline ends. CDR1 is SEHNR and CDR2 is FQNEAQ in the germline V gene (reference sequence). The CDR3 DNA sequence: TGTGCCAGCAGCTTAGCGGTAACTACCTACGAGCAGTACTTC. It yields the protein CASSLAVTTYEQYF.

The rearrangement uses TRBV7-8 and TRBJ1-4; 10 nucleotides line up with TRBD1. This CDR3 is built from 14 residues. The V gene end was trimmed by 5 bases and the J gene end by 8 bases; junction bases not matched to a gene: 5. From germline, CDR1 is SGHVS and CDR2 FQNEAQ. The CDR3 sequence: CASSATGGREKLFF. The CDR3 DNA reads TGTGCCAGCAGCGCGACAGGGGGCCGGGAAAAACTGTTTTTT.

The chain recombines TRBV11-2 with TRBJ1-1, with D unresolved. This CDR3 comprises 13 residues. Germline CDR1 is SGHAT and CDR2 is FQNNGV. The V gene lost 4 bases and the J gene lost 14 bases, with 20 bases spanning the gap. CDR3 DNA: TGTGCCAGCAGCTCTAGTAGCAATCACAGACCGTTCTTT. The encoded protein is CASSSSSNHRPFF.